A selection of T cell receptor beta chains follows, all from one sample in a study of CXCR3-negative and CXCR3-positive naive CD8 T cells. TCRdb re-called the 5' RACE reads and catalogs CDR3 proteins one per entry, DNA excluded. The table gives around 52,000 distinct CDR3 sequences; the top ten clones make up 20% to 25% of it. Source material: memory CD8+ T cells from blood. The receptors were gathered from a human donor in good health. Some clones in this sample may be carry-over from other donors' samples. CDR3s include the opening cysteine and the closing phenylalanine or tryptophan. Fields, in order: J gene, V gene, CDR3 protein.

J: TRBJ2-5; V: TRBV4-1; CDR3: CASSQVLLGSQETQYF
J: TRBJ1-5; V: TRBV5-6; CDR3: CASSLGDQPQHF
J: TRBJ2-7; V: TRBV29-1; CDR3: CSAGGVYEQYF
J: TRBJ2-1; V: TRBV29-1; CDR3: CSVVSYNEQFF
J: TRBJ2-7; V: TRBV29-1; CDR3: CSVEGASYEQYF
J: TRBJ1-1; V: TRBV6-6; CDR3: CASSYSILEGYTEAFF
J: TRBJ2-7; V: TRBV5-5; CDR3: CASSSYSGAYEQYF
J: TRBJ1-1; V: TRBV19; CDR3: CASSFRGFLRTEAFF
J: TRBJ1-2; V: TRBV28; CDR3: CASSFSGRGDYGYTF
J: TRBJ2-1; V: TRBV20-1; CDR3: CSAPDSLRGSYNEQFF
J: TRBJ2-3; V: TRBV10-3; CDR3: CAISERSSGALPDTQYF
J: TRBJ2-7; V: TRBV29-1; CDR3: CSVQGRNEQYF
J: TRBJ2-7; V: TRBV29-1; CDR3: CSARTGSSYEQYF
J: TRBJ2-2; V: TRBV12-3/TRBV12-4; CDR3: CASSLVVDGELFF
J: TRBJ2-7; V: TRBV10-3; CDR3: CAISERGEQYF
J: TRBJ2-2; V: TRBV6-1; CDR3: CASSSRTAKTNTGELFF
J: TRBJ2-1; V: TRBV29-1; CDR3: CSVVTSGSVYNEQFF
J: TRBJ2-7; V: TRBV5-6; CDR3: CASRYFSSTYEQYF
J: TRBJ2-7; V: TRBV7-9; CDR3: CASGTGDGLSYEQYF
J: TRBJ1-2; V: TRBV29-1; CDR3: CSVEDLIEPGTLYGYTF
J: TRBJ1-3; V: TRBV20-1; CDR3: CSARDMASFSGNTIYF
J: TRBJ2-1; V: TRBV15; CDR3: CATSQAGEYYEQFF
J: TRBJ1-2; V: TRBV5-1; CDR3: CASSLEGNGYTF
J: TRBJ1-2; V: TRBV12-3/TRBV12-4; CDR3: CASRTSTDDGYTF
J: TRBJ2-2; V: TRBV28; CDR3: CASSLRGTAGELFF
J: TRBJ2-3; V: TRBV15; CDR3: CATSRTETDTQYF
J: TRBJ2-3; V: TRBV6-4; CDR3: CASSDTGTDTQYF
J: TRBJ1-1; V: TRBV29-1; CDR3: CSVDGDTEAFF
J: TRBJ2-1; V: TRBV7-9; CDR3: CASTGLDALNEQFF
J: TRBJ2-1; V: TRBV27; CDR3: CASSATGGDEQFF
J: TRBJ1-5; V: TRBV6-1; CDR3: CASSEAEGAGQPQHF
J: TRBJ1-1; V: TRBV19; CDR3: CASRAGHPLRDTEAFF
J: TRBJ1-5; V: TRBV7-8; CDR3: CASSLAGGYSNQPQHF
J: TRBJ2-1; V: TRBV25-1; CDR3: CASSETGTSLSYNEQFF
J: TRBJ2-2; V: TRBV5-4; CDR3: CANSLYKHHLRELFF
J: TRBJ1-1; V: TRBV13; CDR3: CASSLEGVNTEAFF
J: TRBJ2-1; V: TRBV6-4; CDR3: CASSAGFGNEQFF
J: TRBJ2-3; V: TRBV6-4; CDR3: CASSDSGGATDTQYF
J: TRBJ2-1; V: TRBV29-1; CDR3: CSVGTRNEQFF
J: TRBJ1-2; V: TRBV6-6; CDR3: CASSRGQAGLYGYTF
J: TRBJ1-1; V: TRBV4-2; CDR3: CASSQVRNTEAFF